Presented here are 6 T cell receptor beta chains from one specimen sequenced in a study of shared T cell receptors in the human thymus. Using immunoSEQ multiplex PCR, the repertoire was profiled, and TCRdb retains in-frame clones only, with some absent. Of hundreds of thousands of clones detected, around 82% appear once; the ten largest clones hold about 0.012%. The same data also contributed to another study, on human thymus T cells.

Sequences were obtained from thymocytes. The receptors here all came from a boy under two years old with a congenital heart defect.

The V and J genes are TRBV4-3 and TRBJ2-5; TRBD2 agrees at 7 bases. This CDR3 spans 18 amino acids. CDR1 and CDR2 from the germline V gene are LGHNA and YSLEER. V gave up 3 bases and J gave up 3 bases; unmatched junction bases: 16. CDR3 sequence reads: CASSQNPEKAGKKETQYF. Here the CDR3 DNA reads TGCGCCAGCAGCCAGAATCCCGAAAAAGCGGGAAAAAAAGAGACCCAGTACTTC.

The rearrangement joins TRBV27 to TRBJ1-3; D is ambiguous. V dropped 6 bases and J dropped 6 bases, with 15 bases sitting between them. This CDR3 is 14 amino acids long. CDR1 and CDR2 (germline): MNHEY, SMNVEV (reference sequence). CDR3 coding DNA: TGTGCCAGCAGCCCAGGAAATGGCCAAAACACCATATATTTT. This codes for CASSPGNGQNTIYF.

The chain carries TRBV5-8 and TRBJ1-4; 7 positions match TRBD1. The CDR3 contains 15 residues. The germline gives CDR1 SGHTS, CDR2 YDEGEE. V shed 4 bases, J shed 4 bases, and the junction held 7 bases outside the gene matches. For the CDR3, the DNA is TGTGCCAGCAGCCCGGGGACAGTCAGTAATGAAAAACTGTTTTTT. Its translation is CASSPGTVSNEKLFF.

The CDR3 region is CASSLKLSARDVTQYF. The CDR3 DNA reads TGTGCCAGCAGCTTAAAGTTGTCAGCCAGGGATGTGACCCAGTACTTC. This chain links TRBV7-2 with TRBJ2-5; weak D call: TRBD1 (5 bases). The V gene lost 2 bases and the J gene lost 7 bases, with 20 bases spanning the gap. Germline V gene lookup returns CDR1 SGHTA and CDR2 FQGNSA. The CDR3 is 16 amino acids.

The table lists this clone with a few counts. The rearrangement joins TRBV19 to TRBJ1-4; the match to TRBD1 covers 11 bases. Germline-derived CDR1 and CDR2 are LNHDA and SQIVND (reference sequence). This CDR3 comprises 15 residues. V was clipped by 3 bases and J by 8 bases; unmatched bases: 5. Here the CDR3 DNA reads TGTGCCAGTAGTATCGGGACAGGGGGGCGCGAAAAACTGTTTTTT. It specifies CASSIGTGGREKLFF.

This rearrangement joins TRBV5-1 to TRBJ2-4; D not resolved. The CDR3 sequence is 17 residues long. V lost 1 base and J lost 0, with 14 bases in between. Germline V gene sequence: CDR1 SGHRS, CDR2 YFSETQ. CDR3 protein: CASSLYQVNIAKNIQYF. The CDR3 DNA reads TGCGCCAGCAGCTTGTACCAGGTTAACATAGCCAAAAACATTCAGTACTTC. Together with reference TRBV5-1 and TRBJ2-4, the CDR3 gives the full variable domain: KAGVTQTPRYLIKTRGQQVTLSCSPISGHRSVSWYQQTPGQGLQFLFEYFSETQRNKGNFPGRFSGRQFSNSRSEMNVSTLELGDSALYLCASSLYQVNIAKNIQYFGAGTRLSVL.